The source of this TCR beta chain is a study of CD8 T cells in ankylosing spondylitis. Study-level points and caveats: Reportedly, significant enrichment of disease-linked clones occurred in matched ankylosing spondylitis synovial fluid. Researchers report that disease-linked clones proved CD8+ and relatively rare in peripheral blood. One TCR beta motif, made up of under ten highly homologous variants, appeared characteristic of ankylosing spondylitis blood.

With molecular barcodes, quantitative 5'-RACE was used to make the TCR beta libraries. One entry per CDR3 protein results from TCRdb running MiXCR on the 5' RACE reads. The data contain around 140,000 distinct CDR3 sequences, roughly 15% of them seen just once; the ten biggest clones take up approximately 30%. The V end lost 8 bases, the J end lost 0 bases, and 8 bases lay between the germline ends. The germline gives CDR1 SNHLY, CDR2 FYNNEI. CDR3 length equals 13 residues. Concerning this clonotype itself: Its cognate antigen is unknown.

The chain links TRBV2 to TRBJ2-1; no clear D. What was sequenced was blood, either unsorted or a sorted T cell fraction (not recorded which). The source is a male donor with ankylosing spondylitis. CDR3 nucleotides: TGTGCCAGCGCCCGGAGCTCCTACAATGAGCAGTTCTTC. Protein product: CASARSSYNEQFF.